A single sample gave rise to the 6 T cell receptor beta chains below, sequenced in a study of T-cell memory formation after mild COVID-19. TCRdb recomputed calls from the 5' RACE reads with MiXCR, one row per CDR3 protein. The sample shows 85,000 to 130,000 distinct CDR3 sequences, 15% to 20% of them seen only once. The material sequenced was PBMCs or a T cell subset sorted from them (not recorded which). The receptors were gathered from an adult woman who had mild COVID-19 (a few samples of this study predate the infection). Cell type and time point are not known.

This clonotype has a count of ten or more. The genes are TRBV4-3 and TRBJ2-5; D perhaps matches TRBD1 (6 bases). Germline-derived CDR1 and CDR2 are LGHNA and YSLEER. The length of the CDR3 is 15 residues. V was trimmed by 1 base and J by 5 bases, leaving 14 bases between them. CDR3 DNA sequence: TGCGCCAGCAGCCAAGGTACAGGGATCGTGGAGACCCAGTACTTC. Translating it yields CASSQGTGIVETQYF.

This clonotype occurred a few times. V usage is TRBV5-1 and J usage is TRBJ1-2; weak D call: TRBD1 (6 bases). Trimming pared 4 bases from V and 4 bases from J, leaving 11 bases between. This CDR3 spans 13 amino acids. Germline CDR1 is SGHRS and CDR2 is YFSETQ. CDR3 in DNA: TGCGCCAGCAGCCTGGGGGCTCGCTATGGCTACACCTTC. It codes for CASSLGARYGYTF.

There are a few counts of this clonotype. The rearrangement uses TRBV30 and TRBJ2-3; D may be TRBD2 (6 bases). V gave up 3 bases and J gave up 5 bases, with 18 bases separating them. The CDR3 totals 15 residues. Germline-derived CDR1 and CDR2 are GTSNPN and SVGIG (reference sequence). The CDR3: CAWSEPPGLQDTQYF. The CDR3 coding sequence is TGTGCCTGGAGCGAGCCCCCGGGACTCCAAGATACGCAGTATTTT.

The table lists this clonotype with a few counts. This chain connects TRBV7-6 to TRBJ1-1; D is possibly TRBD1 (5 bases). CDR1 and CDR2 (germline): SGHVS, FNYEAQ. Trimming cost V 5 bases and J 7 bases, with 20 bases left between them. The CDR3 is made up of 15 amino acids. CDR3 amino acids: CASSLPRGDLGEAFF. The CDR3 DNA is TGTGCCAGCAGCCTCCCTCGGGGGGACTTAGGTGAAGCTTTCTTT.

This rearrangement joins TRBV7-9 to TRBJ2-7, with D tentatively TRBD1 or TRBD2 (6 bases each). Germline lookup yields CDR1 SEHNR and CDR2 FQNEAQ (reference sequence). This CDR3 has 15 residues. V was pared by 2 bases and J by 3 bases, with 14 bases between. CDR3 sequence: CASSLKEGDIYEQYF. For the CDR3, the DNA is TGTGCCAGCAGCTTAAAGGAGGGGGACATCTACGAGCAGTACTTC.

This clonotype came up a few times. The rearrangement uses TRBV3-1 and TRBJ2-2, with 7 bases identical to TRBD1. Germline V CDR1 and CDR2: LGHDT, YNNKEL (reference sequence). Germline trimming cut 3 bases from V and 5 bases from J; bases unmatched to any gene: 6. The CDR3 runs 15 residues. The CDR3 region is CASSHTGQRTGELFF. CDR3 bases: TGTGCCAGCAGCCACACGGGACAGAGGACCGGGGAGCTGTTTTTT.